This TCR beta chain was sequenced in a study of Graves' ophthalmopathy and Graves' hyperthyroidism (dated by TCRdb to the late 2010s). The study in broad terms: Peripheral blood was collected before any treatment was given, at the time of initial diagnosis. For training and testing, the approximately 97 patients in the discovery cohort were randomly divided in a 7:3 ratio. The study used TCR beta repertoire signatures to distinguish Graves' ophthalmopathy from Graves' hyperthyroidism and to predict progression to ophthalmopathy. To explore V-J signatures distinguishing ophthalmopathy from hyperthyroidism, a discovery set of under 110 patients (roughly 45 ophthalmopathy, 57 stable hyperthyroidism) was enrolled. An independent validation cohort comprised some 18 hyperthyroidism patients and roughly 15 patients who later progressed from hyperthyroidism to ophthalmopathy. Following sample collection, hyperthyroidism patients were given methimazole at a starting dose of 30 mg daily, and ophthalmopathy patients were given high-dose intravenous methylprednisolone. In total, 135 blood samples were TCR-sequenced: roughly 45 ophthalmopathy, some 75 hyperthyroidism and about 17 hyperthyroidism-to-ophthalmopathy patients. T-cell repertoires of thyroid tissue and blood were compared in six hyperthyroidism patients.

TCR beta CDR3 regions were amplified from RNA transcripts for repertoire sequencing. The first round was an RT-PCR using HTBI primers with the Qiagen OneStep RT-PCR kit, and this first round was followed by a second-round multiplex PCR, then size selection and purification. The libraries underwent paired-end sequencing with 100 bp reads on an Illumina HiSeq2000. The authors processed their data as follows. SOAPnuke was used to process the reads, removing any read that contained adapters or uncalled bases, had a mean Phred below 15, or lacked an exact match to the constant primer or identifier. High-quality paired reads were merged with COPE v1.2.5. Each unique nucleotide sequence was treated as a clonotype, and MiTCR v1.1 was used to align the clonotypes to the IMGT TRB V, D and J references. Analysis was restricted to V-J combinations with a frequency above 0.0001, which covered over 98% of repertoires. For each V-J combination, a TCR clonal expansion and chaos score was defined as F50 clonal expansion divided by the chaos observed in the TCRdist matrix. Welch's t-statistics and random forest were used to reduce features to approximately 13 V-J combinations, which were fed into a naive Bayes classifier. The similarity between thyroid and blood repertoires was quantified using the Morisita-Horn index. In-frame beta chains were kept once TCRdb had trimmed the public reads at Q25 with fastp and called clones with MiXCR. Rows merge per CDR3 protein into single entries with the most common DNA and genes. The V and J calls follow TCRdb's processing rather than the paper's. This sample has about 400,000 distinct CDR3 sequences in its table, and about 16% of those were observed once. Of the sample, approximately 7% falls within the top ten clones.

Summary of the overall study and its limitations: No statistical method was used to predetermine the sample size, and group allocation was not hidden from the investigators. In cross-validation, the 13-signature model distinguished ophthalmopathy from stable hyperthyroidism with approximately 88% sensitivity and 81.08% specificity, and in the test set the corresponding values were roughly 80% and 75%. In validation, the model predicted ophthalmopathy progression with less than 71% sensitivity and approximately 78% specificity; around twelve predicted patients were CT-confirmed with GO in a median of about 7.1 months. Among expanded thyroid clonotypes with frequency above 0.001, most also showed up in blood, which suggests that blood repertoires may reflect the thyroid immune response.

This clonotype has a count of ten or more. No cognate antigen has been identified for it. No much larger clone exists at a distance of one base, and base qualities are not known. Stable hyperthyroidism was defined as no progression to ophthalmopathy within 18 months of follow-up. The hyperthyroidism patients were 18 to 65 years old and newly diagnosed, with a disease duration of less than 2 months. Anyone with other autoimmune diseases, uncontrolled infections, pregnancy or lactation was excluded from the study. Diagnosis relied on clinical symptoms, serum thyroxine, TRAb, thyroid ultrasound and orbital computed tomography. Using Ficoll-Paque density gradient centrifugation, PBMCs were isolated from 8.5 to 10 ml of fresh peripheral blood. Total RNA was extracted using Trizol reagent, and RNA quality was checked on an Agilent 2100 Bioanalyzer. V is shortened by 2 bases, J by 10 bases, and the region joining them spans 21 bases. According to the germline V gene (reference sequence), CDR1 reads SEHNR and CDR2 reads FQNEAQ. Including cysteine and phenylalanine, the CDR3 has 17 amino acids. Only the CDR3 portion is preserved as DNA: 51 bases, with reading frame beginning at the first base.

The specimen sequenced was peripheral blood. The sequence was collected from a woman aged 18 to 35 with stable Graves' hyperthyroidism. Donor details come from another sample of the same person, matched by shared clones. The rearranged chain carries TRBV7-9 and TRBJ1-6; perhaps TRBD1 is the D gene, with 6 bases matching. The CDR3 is CASSLRAGQGSGSPLHF. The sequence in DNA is TGTGCCAGCAGCTTACGGGCAGGGCAGGGGTCGGGCTCACCCCTCCACTTT.